The next 6 T cell receptor beta chains were all read from a single sample in a study of cytomegalovirus exposure and HLA in healthy donors. Both 60 Vbeta primers and 13 Jbeta primers went into the PCR. TCRdb's copy holds only in-frame clones and misses some; the assay was immunoSEQ multiplex PCR. The repertoire has 160,000 or so clones, roughly 79% of them found once; the top ten carry about 7.7%. Specimen: PBMCs. The receptors come from a middle-aged woman in good health and CMV-seropositive.

J is TRBJ1-1 and V is TRBV30, with 12 bases fitting TRBD1. Germline CDR1 GTSNPN, CDR2 SVGIG (reference sequence). The CDR3 is 15 amino acids. The V gene end was trimmed by 4 bases and the J gene end by 5 bases; junction bases not matched to a gene: 8. The CDR3 sequence is CAWNRRDRGPTEAFF. The CDR3 DNA sequence: TGTGCCTGGAATAGGAGGGACAGGGGGCCAACTGAAGCTTTCTTT.

This clone has a single count. This sequence joins TRBV5-5 and TRBJ1-2; D is ambiguous. This CDR3 comprises 14 residues. CDR1 and CDR2 from the germline V gene are SGHKS and YYEKEE (reference sequence). With 0 bases removed from V and 2 bases from J, the gap between germline ends came to 8 bases. CDR3 in amino acids: CASSLAGGNYGYTF. DNA of the CDR3: TGTGCCAGCAGCTTGGCCGGAGGGAACTATGGCTACACCTTC.

In its sample, this clone was seen a few times. This chain uses TRBV19 with TRBJ1-1, with 7 bases fitting TRBD1. Looked up from germline, CDR1 is LNHDA and CDR2 is SQIVND (reference sequence). This CDR3 spans 11 amino acids. J was trimmed by 6 bases and V by 9 bases; bases with no gene match: 4. CDR3 nucleotide sequence: TGTGCCAGCTACGGACAGGCTGAAGCTTTCTTT. Its translation: CASYGQAEAFF.

The chain carries TRBV15 and TRBJ2-7, with a possible D match to TRBD1 (7 bases). Looked up from germline, CDR1 is LNHNV and CDR2 is YYDKDF (reference sequence). The V end was cut by 0 bases, the J end by 7 bases, with 19 bases between. There are 16 residues in the CDR3. The chain's CDR3 is CATSRDKGGRGREQYF. CDR3 nucleotides: TGTGCCACCAGCAGAGATAAGGGAGGCAGGGGGAGGGAGCAGTACTTC. Filled out from reference TRBV15 and TRBJ2-7, the complete variable domain reads DAMVIQNPRYQVTQFGKPVTLSCSQTLNHNVMYWYQQKSSQAPKLLFHYYDKDFNNEADTPDNFQSRRPNTSFCFLDIRSPGLGDTAMYLCATSRDKGGRGREQYFGPGTRLTVT.

In this sample, this clone turned up once. The J gene is TRBJ1-3, the V gene TRBV9, with a tentative D call TRBD1 (5 bases). Germline V gives CDR1 SGDLS, CDR2 YYNGEE. The CDR3 is 17 residues long. Trimming shortened V by 0 bases and J by 1 base, and 14 bases separated the two germline ends. The CDR3 sequence: CASSVEALQVSGNTIYF. The CDR3 DNA reads TGTGCCAGCAGCGTAGAGGCGTTACAGGTATCTGGAAACACCATATATTTT.

The chain's CDR3 is CASSQGDRENSPLHF. DNA of the CDR3: TGCGCCAGCAGCCAGGGGGACAGAGAAAATTCACCCCTCCACTTT. The rearrangement joins TRBV4-1 to TRBJ1-6, with TRBD1 matching 7 bases. The CDR3 is made up of 15 amino acids. From germline, CDR1 is MGHRA and CDR2 YSYEKL. The V gene end was trimmed by 3 bases and the J gene end by 7 bases; junction bases not matched to a gene: 6.